This T cell receptor (beta chain) was recorded in a study of blood T cells in healthy people across ages. Study-level findings and limits: Long-lived donors exceeded aged donors in naive CD4+ cells and diversity.

CDR1 and CDR2 from the germline V gene are LGHNA and YSLEER. The V segment lost 0 bases and the J segment 2 bases; nucleotides outside the gene matches: 2. The CDR3 totals 15 residues. Worth noting for this clonotype: What it binds is unknown.

A J-beta primer mix and a sample-barcoded 5' primer were used in a second PCR of roughly 7 to 12 cycles. A minimum of 3 million CDR3-containing paired-end reads was obtained for each sample. Via MiXCR, TCRdb re-called the 5' RACE reads, giving one row per CDR3 protein. The sample lists 650,000 to 1,000,000 distinct CDR3 sequences; 35% to 40% were seen once. PBMCs numbering at least 6.5 million were isolated per sample. Source material: blood. This receptor was taken from a man younger than 35 in good health. The V gene is TRBV4-3, the J gene TRBJ2-7; 9 bases map to TRBD2. The CDR3 DNA reads as TGCGCCAGCAGCCAAGATGCGGGAGGGACCTACGAGCAGTACTTC. Protein: CASSQDAGGTYEQYF.